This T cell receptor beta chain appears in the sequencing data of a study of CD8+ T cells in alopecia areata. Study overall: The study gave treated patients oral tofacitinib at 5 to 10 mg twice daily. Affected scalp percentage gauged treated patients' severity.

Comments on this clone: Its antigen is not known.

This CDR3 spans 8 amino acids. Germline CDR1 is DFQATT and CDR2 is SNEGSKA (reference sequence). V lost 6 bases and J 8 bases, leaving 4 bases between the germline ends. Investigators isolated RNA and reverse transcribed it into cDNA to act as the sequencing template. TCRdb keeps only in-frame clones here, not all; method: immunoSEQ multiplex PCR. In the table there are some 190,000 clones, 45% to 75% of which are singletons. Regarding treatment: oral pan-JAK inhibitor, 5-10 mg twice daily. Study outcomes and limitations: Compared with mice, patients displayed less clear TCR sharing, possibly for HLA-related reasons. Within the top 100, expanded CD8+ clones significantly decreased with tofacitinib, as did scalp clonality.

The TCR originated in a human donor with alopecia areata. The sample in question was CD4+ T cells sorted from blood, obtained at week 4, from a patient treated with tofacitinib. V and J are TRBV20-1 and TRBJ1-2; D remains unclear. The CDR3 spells CSAEGYTF. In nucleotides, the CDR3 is TGCAGTGCCGAAGGCTACACCTTC.